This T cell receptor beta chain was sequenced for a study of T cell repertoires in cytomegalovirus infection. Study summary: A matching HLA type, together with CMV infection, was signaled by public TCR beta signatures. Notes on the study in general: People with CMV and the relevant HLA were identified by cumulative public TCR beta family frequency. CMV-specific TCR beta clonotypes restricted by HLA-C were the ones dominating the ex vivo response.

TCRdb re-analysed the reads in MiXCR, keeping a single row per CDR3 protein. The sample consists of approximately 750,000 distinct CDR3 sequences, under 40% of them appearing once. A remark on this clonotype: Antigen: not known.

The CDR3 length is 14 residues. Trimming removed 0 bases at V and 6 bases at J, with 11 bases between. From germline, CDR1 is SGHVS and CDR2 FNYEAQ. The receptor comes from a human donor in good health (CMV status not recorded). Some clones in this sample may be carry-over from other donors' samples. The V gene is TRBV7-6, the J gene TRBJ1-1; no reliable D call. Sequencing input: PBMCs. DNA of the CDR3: TGTGCCAGCAGCTTAGCCCCGGGGTCCCCTGAAGCTTTCTTT. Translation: CASSLAPGSPEAFF.